These 14 T cell receptor beta chains originate from one sample sequenced in a study of OX40 agonist ivuxolimab in advanced cancers. Some clones are missing from TCRdb's copy, which holds only in-frame ones; the method was immunoSEQ multiplex PCR. The table has 76,000 or so clones, approximately 85% seen once. The sequencing here drew on CD4+ or CD8+ T cells sorted from blood, taken in a trial of the OX40 agonist ivuxolimab. The receptors come from an adult with an advanced solid tumor such as melanoma, head and neck, liver or kidney cancer.

The chain recombines TRBV5-4 with TRBJ2-3, with 8 bases fitting TRBD2. The germline CDR1 and CDR2 sequences are SGHNT and YYREEE (reference sequence). The J segment lost 6 bases and the V segment lost 2 bases, leaving 11 bases of the junction unmatched. The CDR3 runs 16 residues. Written as DNA, the CDR3 is TGTGCCAGCAGCTTAGGGGCGGGGGGCCCCACGGATACGCAGTATTTT. This gives the protein CASSLGAGGPTDTQYF.

The rearrangement uses TRBV19 and TRBJ1-3, with 10 bases fitting TRBD1. This CDR3 comprises 18 residues. V was clipped by 4 bases and J by 3 bases; unmatched bases: 12. Germline V lookup: CDR1 LNHDA, CDR2 SQIVND (reference sequence). The CDR3 DNA reads TGTGCCAGTAGTAAGAGGGCTCCGGACAGGGGGATTGGAAACACCATATATTTT. This codes for CASSKRAPDRGIGNTIYF.

This clone was detected once. This sequence joins TRBV5-1 and TRBJ2-7, with a weak D call TRBD1 (7 bases). The germline V gene encodes CDR1 SGHRS and CDR2 YFSETQ. CDR3 length equals 14 residues. V lost 2 bases and J lost 3, with 12 bases in between. Here the CDR3 DNA reads TGCGCCAGCAGCTTCGGAGGGGGCTACTACGAGCAGTACTTC. Translated: CASSFGGGYYEQYF.

This clone was picked up one time. The chain uses TRBV25-1 and TRBJ2-3, with 10 bases matching TRBD1. After removal of 6 bases from V and 2 bases from J, the junction contained 5 bases not matched to a gene. CDR3 length: 15 residues. The germline CDR1 and CDR2 sequences are MGHDK and SYGVNS. CDR3 protein: CASSPGQGYTDTQYF. In nucleotides, the CDR3 is TGTGCCAGCAGCCCGGGACAGGGGTACACAGATACGCAGTATTTT. Filled out from reference TRBV25-1 and TRBJ2-3, the complete variable domain reads EADIYQTPRYLVIGTGKKITLECSQTMGHDKMYWYQQDPGMELHLIHYSYGVNSTEKGDLSSESTVSRIRTEHFPLTLESARPSHTSQYLCASSPGQGYTDTQYFGPGTRLTVL.

The chain carries TRBV5-1 and TRBJ2-7; D possibly corresponds to TRBD2 (5 bases). V lost 4 bases and J 3 bases, leaving 17 bases between the germline ends. The CDR3 totals 15 residues. Germline values: CDR1 SGHRS, CDR2 YFSETQ. The CDR3 loop reads CASSPDAGNRYEQYF. The DNA of the CDR3 is TGCGCCAGCAGCCCGGACGCGGGCAACCGCTACGAGCAGTACTTC.

This clone was seen a few times. This rearrangement joins TRBV30 to TRBJ1-4; no reliable D call. The V gene lost 2 bases and the J gene lost 5 bases, with 3 bases spanning the gap. The CDR3 has 11 amino acids. CDR1 GTSNPN and CDR2 SVGIG come from the germline V gene (reference sequence). Here the CDR3 reads CAWSLNEKLFF. CDR3 bases: TGTGCCTGGAGTCTCAATGAAAAACTGTTTTTT.

The chain employs TRBV11-2 and TRBJ2-3, with D perhaps being TRBD1 or TRBD2 (6 bases each). The CDR3 is 18 amino acids. Trimming removed 5 bases from V and 0 bases from J, with 21 bases in between. The germline CDR1 and CDR2 sequences are SGHAT and FQNNGV. In DNA form, the CDR3 reads TGTGCCAGCAGCCGAAGGGGGACGGGGGCGATGAGCACAGATACGCAGTATTTT. Protein: CASSRRGTGAMSTDTQYF.

The chain joins TRBV5-1 to TRBJ1-1, with a weak D call TRBD1 (5 bases). Between the trimmed V and J ends, which lost 5 bases and 2 bases, there was a span of 16 bases. Looked up from germline, CDR1 is SGHRS and CDR2 is YFSETQ. The CDR3 has 15 amino acids. The CDR3 sequence is CASRPSITGNTEAFF. The CDR3 nucleotides read TGCGCCAGCAGACCTAGTATCACAGGTAACACTGAAGCTTTCTTT.

On this clone: Other DNA sequences in this sample translate to the same CDR3. The J gene is TRBJ2-7, the V gene TRBV7-2, with 7 nucleotides matching TRBD1. Trimming cost V 5 bases and J 2 bases; bases outside gene matches: 6. CDR1 SGHTA and CDR2 FQGNSA come from the germline V gene. The CDR3 loop spans 14 amino acids. CDR3 residues: CASSPGQATYEQYF. The CDR3 region has the DNA TGTGCCAGCAGCCCAGGACAGGCCACCTACGAGCAGTACTTC.

This clone occurred many times. V is TRBV25-1 and J is TRBJ1-5; D is undetermined. This CDR3 is 12 amino acids long. Germline V lookup: CDR1 MGHDK, CDR2 SYGVNS. Between the trimmed V and J ends, which lost 6 bases and 10 bases, there was a span of 13 bases. CDR3 nucleotides: TGTGCCAGCAGCAACAACTGGGGACCCCAGCATTTT. This sequence encodes CASSNNWGPQHF.

This clone was observed a single time. The chain links TRBV6-5 to TRBJ2-5; D remains ambiguous. Gene TRBJ2-7 matches the end of the DNA better, so the J call may be wrong. There are 14 residues in the CDR3. From germline, CDR1 is MNHEY and CDR2 SVGAGI. In DNA form, the CDR3 reads TGTGCCAGCAGTTACTCGAAGACCTCCTACGAGCAGTACTTC. The encoded protein is CASSYSKTSYEQYF.

V gene TRBV6-5 combines with J gene TRBJ2-7; D ambiguous. The V end lost 2 bases, the J end lost 0 bases, and 11 bases lay between the germline ends. The CDR3 runs 15 residues. Per germline, CDR1 MNHEY and CDR2 SVGAGI. The CDR3: CASSYDPQSSYEQYF. CDR3 nucleotide sequence: TGTGCCAGCAGTTACGACCCACAAAGCTCCTACGAGCAGTACTTC.

The chain couples TRBV7-2 to TRBJ2-5; TRBD1 agrees at 7 bases. The CDR3 contains 15 residues. Trimming cost V 3 bases and J 5 bases; bases outside gene matches: 9. Germline values: CDR1 SGHTA, CDR2 FQGNSA. Here the CDR3 DNA reads TGTGCCAGCAGCTTGTATGGGACAGCAGGCGAGACCCAGTACTTC. Its translation: CASSLYGTAGETQYF.

This sequence joins TRBV11-3 and TRBJ2-3; 8 bases match TRBD2. CDR3 size: 14 residues. J gave up 4 bases and V 5 bases, and 5 bases lay outside the gene matches. Germline V gene sequence: CDR1 SGHNT, CDR2 YENEEA. The CDR3 sequence is CASSRGGAADTQYF. The CDR3 region has the DNA TGTGCCAGCAGCCGGGGGGGGGCCGCAGATACGCAGTATTTT.